The next 32 T cell receptor beta chains were all read from a single sample in a study of cytomegalovirus exposure and HLA in healthy donors. The study ran its PCR with 60 Vbeta and 13 Jbeta primers. Profiled with immunoSEQ multiplex PCR; TCRdb holds only in-frame clones, not every one. The sample records about 200,000 clones, about 80% being singletons. Sequenced sample: PBMCs. The receptor source for this set is a man aged 30-40 years in good health and CMV-seronegative.

A word on this clone: This specimen includes other DNA sequences encoding the same CDR3. The chain has TRBV11-1 and TRBJ2-5; 9 bases map to TRBD2. The CDR3 length is 15 residues. J was trimmed by 3 bases and V by 3 bases; bases with no gene match: 5. Germline V CDR1 and CDR2: SGHAT, FQDESV (reference sequence). CDR3 loop: CASSFRLAEKETQYF. DNA of the CDR3: TGTGCCAGCAGCTTTAGACTAGCGGAAAAAGAGACCCAGTACTTC.

The V gene is TRBV6-1, the J gene TRBJ1-3; D is possibly TRBD1 (5 bases). V lost 2 bases and J lost 4, with 12 bases in between. CDR1 and CDR2 (germline): MNHNS, SASEGT. This CDR3 is built from 15 residues. The CDR3 nucleotides are TGTGCCAGCAGTGAAAGGGAGGGGTCGGGAAACACCATATATTTT. Translation: CASSEREGSGNTIYF.

The rearrangement joins TRBV11-2 to TRBJ1-1, with 7 bases aligning to TRBD1. The CDR3 has 16 amino acids. Losses at the gene ends were 0 bases for V and 0 bases for J; bases not matched to a gene: 4. CDR1 SGHAT and CDR2 FQNNGV come from the germline V gene. The CDR3 sequence: CASSLDDRAMNTEAFF. The CDR3 DNA follows: TGTGCCAGCAGCTTAGATGACAGGGCAATGAACACTGAAGCTTTCTTT.

The V gene is TRBV27, the J gene TRBJ2-7; the match to TRBD2 covers 11 bases. The CDR3 totals 16 residues. The germline gives CDR1 MNHEY, CDR2 SMNVEV (reference sequence). V trimming: 6 bases; J trimming: 0 bases; junction bases outside the gene matches: 7. CDR3 DNA: TGTGCCAGCAGCCGAAGCGGACTAGCGGGCTCCTACGAGCAGTACTTC. It encodes CASSRSGLAGSYEQYF.

V gene TRBV11-1 combines with J gene TRBJ1-1; D may be TRBD1 (6 bases). The CDR3 loop spans 16 amino acids. V was pared by 1 base and J by 0 bases, with 12 bases between. Germline V gene lookup returns CDR1 SGHAT and CDR2 FQDESV (reference sequence). The CDR3 protein is CASSLDGGLVNTEAFF. The CDR3 bases are TGTGCCAGCAGCTTAGATGGGGGCTTGGTGAACACTGAAGCTTTCTTT.

The chain employs TRBV7-8 and TRBJ1-2; D uncertain. CDR3 length: 18 amino acids. V was clipped by 6 bases and J by 8 bases, with 31 bases between them. Germline-derived CDR1 and CDR2 are SGHVS and FQNEAQ. The CDR3 loop is CASRGSRRNLQPREGYTF. The CDR3 coding sequence is TGTGCCAGCAGGGGGTCTCGGAGGAACCTGCAACCGAGGGAGGGCTACACCTTC.

The rearrangement joins TRBV6-5 to TRBJ2-7; D gene uncertain. Germline-derived CDR1 and CDR2 are MNHEY and SVGAGI. The CDR3 runs 14 residues. V was shortened by 2 bases and J by 1 base, with 9 bases between the two germline ends. In nucleotides, the CDR3 is TGTGCCAGCAGTTACGGAGTGACTTCCTACGAGCAGTACTTC. It translates to CASSYGVTSYEQYF.

V usage is TRBV18 and J usage is TRBJ2-7; no definite D call. CDR1 is KGHSH and CDR2 is LQKENI in the germline V gene. The CDR3 extends over 12 amino acids. V was cut by 3 bases and J by 6 bases, with 9 bases left in between. CDR3 protein: CASSPLVSEQYF. The CDR3 nucleotides read TGTGCCAGCTCACCGCTAGTAAGCGAGCAGTACTTC.

This chain joins TRBV27 and TRBJ2-1, with D uncertain. The V gene lost 6 bases and the J gene lost 2 bases, with 8 bases spanning the gap. Germline CDR1 and CDR2: MNHEY and SMNVEV (reference sequence). There are 13 residues in the CDR3. CDR3 amino acids: CASRVGTYNEQFF. The CDR3 DNA reads as TGTGCCAGCAGGGTCGGTACCTACAATGAGCAGTTCTTC.

The J gene is TRBJ2-1, the V gene TRBV29-1; D possibly corresponds to TRBD1 (5 bases). This CDR3 region has 18 residues. V was shortened by 5 bases and J by 7 bases, with 30 bases between the two germline ends. The germline V gene encodes CDR1 SQVTM and CDR2 ANQGSEA. The CDR3: CSVPNNPARGTSFNEQFF. CDR3 nucleotide sequence: TGCAGCGTTCCCAACAACCCAGCTAGGGGCACTTCCTTTAATGAGCAGTTCTTC.

The gene calls are TRBV18 and TRBJ2-7; 8 bases agree with TRBD2. The junction had 14 bases not matched to a gene; V was cut back by 4 bases and J by 0 bases. This CDR3 has 18 amino acids. Germline CDR1 is KGHSH and CDR2 is LQKENI. The CDR3 reads CASSLGLSGKEDSYEQYF. CDR3 DNA: TGTGCCAGCTCACTTGGTCTTAGCGGGAAGGAGGACTCCTACGAGCAGTACTTC.

V and J are TRBV9 and TRBJ2-5; 10 bases line up with TRBD2. V lost 4 bases, J lost 13 bases, and 13 bases stayed unmatched. Per germline, CDR1 SGDLS and CDR2 YYNGEE. This CDR3 contains 14 residues. The CDR3 sequence: CASSSSSGRGVRYF. The CDR3 coding sequence is TGTGCCAGCAGCTCATCTAGCGGGAGAGGGGTGAGGTACTTC.

The rearrangement uses TRBV27 and TRBJ2-3, with D perhaps TRBD1 (6 bases). Germline assignment: CDR1 MNHEY and CDR2 SMNVEV (reference sequence). This CDR3 is 12 amino acids long. Trimming removed 6 bases at V and 10 bases at J, with 14 bases between. The CDR3 nucleotides are TGTGCCAGCAGCAAACAGGGAAACGCGCAGTATTTT. It is translated as CASSKQGNAQYF.

This clone came up a few times. This chain links TRBV6-6 with TRBJ2-2; D is undetermined. The CDR3 totals 10 residues. Trimming took off 8 bases at V and 5 bases at J, with 3 bases between the two ends. Germline V gene data show CDR1 as MNHNY and CDR2 as SVGAGI (reference sequence). The CDR3 sequence is CASYTGELFF. The DNA for the CDR3 is TGTGCCAGCTATACCGGGGAGCTGTTTTTT.

The V and J genes are TRBV7-9 and TRBJ2-7; perhaps TRBD2 as D (6 bases). Trimming removed 5 bases from V and 6 bases from J, with 8 bases in between. Germline V gene lookup returns CDR1 SEHNR and CDR2 FQNEAQ (reference sequence). The CDR3 length is 11 residues. Written as DNA, the CDR3 is TGTGCCAGCAGCAGAGCGGGCGAGCAGTACTTC. Protein sequence: CASSRAGEQYF.

This chain joins TRBV5-1 and TRBJ2-1; maybe TRBD1 (5 bases). CDR3 length equals 13 residues. Germline CDR1 is SGHRS and CDR2 is YFSETQ. Trimming removed 7 bases from V and 8 bases from J, with 16 bases in between. Here the CDR3 DNA reads TGCGCCAGCTATACAGGAAACGGCGATGAGCAGTTCTTC. Residues: CASYTGNGDEQFF.

This chain connects TRBV5-1 to TRBJ2-3, with D possibly matching TRBD2 (6 bases). Trimming removed 4 bases at V and 6 bases at J, with 18 bases between. Germline CDR1 SGHRS, CDR2 YFSETQ. CDR3 length: 15 amino acids. CDR3 nucleotide sequence: TGCGCCAGCAGCCCGTGGTTCGGGGAGGAGGATACGCAGTATTTT. Amino acids: CASSPWFGEEDTQYF. Combining the CDR3 with reference TRBV5-1 and TRBJ2-3 gives the whole variable domain KAGVTQTPRYLIKTRGQQVTLSCSPISGHRSVSWYQQTPGQGLQFLFEYFSETQRNKGNFPGRFSGRQFSNSRSEMNVSTLELGDSALYLCASSPWFGEEDTQYFGPGTRLTVL.

The chain joins TRBV29-1 to TRBJ2-1, with 13 positions matching TRBD2. Germline loops: CDR1 SQVTM, CDR2 ANQGSEA. The CDR3 runs 18 residues. V lost 7 bases and J lost 3; bases outside the gene matches: 15. CDR3 sequence (DNA): TGCAGCGCCCGCCCCTTACTAGCGGGAGGGCGTCTCTACAATGAGCAGTTCTTC. This codes for CSARPLLAGGRLYNEQFF.

This clone was seen only a few times. The J gene is TRBJ1-2, the V gene TRBV5-1; 7 bases line up with TRBD1. CDR1 is SGHRS, CDR2 YFSETQ, per germline. J was trimmed by 3 bases and V by 4 bases; bases with no gene match: 9. This CDR3 contains 15 residues. The CDR3 spells CASSGQTGMDYGYTF. In DNA form, the CDR3 reads TGCGCCAGCAGCGGCCAGACAGGGATGGACTATGGCTACACCTTC.

The V and J genes are TRBV6-1 and TRBJ2-1; D perhaps matches TRBD2 (5 bases). The V gene lost 10 bases and the J gene lost 0 bases, with 13 bases spanning the gap. The CDR3 is 14 residues long. Germline V gene sequence: CDR1 MNHNS, CDR2 SASEGT. CDR3 protein: CAIRPGSSYNEQFF. The CDR3 DNA sequence: TGTGCCATCAGGCCGGGAAGCTCCTACAATGAGCAGTTCTTC.

The V call is TRBV5-6, the J call TRBJ2-5, with D maybe TRBD1 (6 bases). The CDR3 extends over 17 amino acids. Looked up from germline, CDR1 is SGHDT and CDR2 is YYEEEE. Trimming cost V 4 bases and J 1 base, with 20 bases left between them. The CDR3: CASSTGHQNSLQETQYF. CDR3 DNA sequence: TGTGCCAGCAGCACGGGACATCAAAACAGCCTCCAAGAGACCCAGTACTTC.

This clone has only a few counts. The chain employs TRBV5-1 and TRBJ2-3, with D possibly matching TRBD2 (6 bases). V was shortened by 4 bases and J by 4 bases, with 22 bases between the two germline ends. This CDR3 is built from 17 residues. Germline CDR1 and CDR2: SGHRS and YFSETQ. CDR3 sequence (DNA): TGCGCCAGCAGCCCCCTAGGTCTCCGGTCGGGGGCAGATACGCAGTATTTT. This encodes CASSPLGLRSGADTQYF.

This rearrangement joins TRBV29-1 to TRBJ2-7; no definite D call. The CDR3 has 13 residues. Trimming took off 6 bases at V and 1 base at J, with 13 bases between the two ends. The germline V gene has CDR1 SQVTM and CDR2 ANQGSEA. The CDR3 spells CSVAAVQSYEQYF. CDR3 nucleotides: TGCAGCGTAGCTGCGGTCCAATCCTACGAGCAGTACTTC.

This rearrangement joins TRBV2 to TRBJ1-5; D perhaps matches TRBD1 (5 bases). This CDR3 is 14 amino acids long. Germline V gives CDR1 SNHLY, CDR2 FYNNEI. V lost 4 bases, J lost 5 bases, and 12 bases lay in between. The CDR3 coding sequence is TGTGCCAGCAGTGGGGGGGGTGGGCATCAGCCCCAGCATTTT. Translating it yields CASSGGGGHQPQHF.

This clone was counted only a few times. The chain employs TRBV5-1 and TRBJ2-3, with D tentatively TRBD2 (5 bases). Trimming took 1 base from V and 2 from J, leaving 11 bases between them. Germline CDR1 reads SGHRS; CDR2 reads YFSETQ. There are 15 residues in the CDR3. The CDR3: CASSLNRADTDTQYF. The DNA of the CDR3 is TGCGCCAGCAGCTTGAATAGAGCGGACACAGATACGCAGTATTTT.

The chain uses TRBV5-1 and TRBJ1-1; possible D gene TRBD1, 6 bases. V lost 0 bases, J lost 1 base, and 10 bases lay in between. In germline, CDR1 is SGHRS, CDR2 YFSETQ. This CDR3 spans 15 amino acids. CDR3 region: CASSLVGQSNTEAFF. The CDR3 DNA follows: TGCGCCAGCAGCTTGGTCGGACAGTCGAACACTGAAGCTTTCTTT.

The chain joins TRBV29-1 to TRBJ2-3, with D hard to call. Germline assignment: CDR1 SQVTM and CDR2 ANQGSEA. V dropped 7 bases and J dropped 4 bases, with 15 bases sitting between them. The CDR3 has 13 residues. The CDR3 protein is CSATALPSDTQYF. CDR3 coding DNA: TGCAGCGCCACAGCCCTACCATCAGATACGCAGTATTTT.

The rearrangement joins TRBV15 to TRBJ2-7, with 11 bases aligning to TRBD2. With V trimmed by 3 bases and J by 6 bases, 7 bases remained unmatched. In germline, CDR1 is LNHNV, CDR2 YYDKDF (reference sequence). CDR3 size: 15 residues. CDR3: CATSSAGTSGAEQYF. CDR3 in DNA: TGTGCCACCAGCAGCGCCGGGACTAGCGGAGCCGAGCAGTACTTC.

The rearrangement joins TRBV9 to TRBJ2-7, with 7 bases identical to TRBD2. V was clipped by 0 bases and J by 2 bases; unmatched bases: 2. This CDR3 region has 14 residues. CDR1 is SGDLS, CDR2 YYNGEE, per germline. In nucleotides, the CDR3 is TGTGCCAGCAGCGTAGGAGCGGGAACCTACGAGCAGTACTTC. As protein: CASSVGAGTYEQYF.

This clone was counted only a few times. The chain carries TRBV30 and TRBJ1-1; no definite D call. V was clipped by 2 bases and J by 0 bases, with 4 bases between them. Germline loops: CDR1 GTSNPN, CDR2 SVGIG (reference sequence). CDR3 length equals 12 residues. The DNA for the CDR3 is TGTGCCTGGAGTCAAATGAACACTGAAGCTTTCTTT. Translation gives CAWSQMNTEAFF.

V usage is TRBV19 and J usage is TRBJ1-2; possibly TRBD1 for D (5 bases). The CDR3 runs 13 residues. Trimming pared 6 bases from V and 4 bases from J, leaving 12 bases between. Germline CDR1 is LNHDA and CDR2 is SQIVND (reference sequence). CDR3 sequence: CASSHVGGYGYTF. For the CDR3, the DNA is TGTGCCAGTAGCCATGTGGGGGGCTATGGCTACACCTTC.

The J gene is TRBJ2-3, the V gene TRBV27; 7 bases agree with TRBD2. V was clipped by 2 bases and J by 0 bases; unmatched bases: 5. This CDR3 is 16 amino acids long. Germline CDR1 and CDR2: MNHEY and SMNVEV (reference sequence). The CDR3 DNA is TGTGCCAGCAGTTTAGGGAGTAGCGGGAGCACAGATACGCAGTATTTT. As protein: CASSLGSSGSTDTQYF.